These T cell receptor beta chains were read from a single sample in a study of early T cells in non-severe SARS-CoV-2 infection. Using its own MiXCR run on the 5' RACE reads, TCRdb lists one record per CDR3 protein. Of around 47,000 distinct CDR3 sequences listed, around a tenth are singletons. The specimen sequenced was whole blood. The receptors come from an adult who was a healthcare worker with PCR-confirmed SARS-CoV-2 infection or an uninfected control (not recorded which). Each CDR3 is given with its conserved first and last residue. The D gene is left open where the match is weak. The listing skips clone size in some rows; elsewhere it reads once, few, many or a size class.

many,TRBV7-2,NA,TRBJ1-4,16,TGTGCCAGCAGCTTAGGAGGGGTACGGACTAATGAAAAACTGTTTTTT,CASSLGGVRTNEKLFF
many,TRBV4-2,TRBD2,TRBJ2-7,12,TGTGCCAGCAGCCCTAGCGGATACGAGCAGTACTTC,CASSPSGYEQYF
few,TRBV7-8,NA,TRBJ2-7,15,TGTGCCAGCAGCTTAGTAACCTGGGACGGGTACGAGCAGTACTTC,CASSLVTWDGYEQYF
many,TRBV9,TRBD2,TRBJ2-3,16,TGTGCCAGCAGCCCTCGACTAGCGGGAGGGCGAGATACGCAGTATTTT,CASSPRLAGGRDTQYF
many,TRBV7-8,NA,TRBJ1-5,16,TGTGCCAGCAGCTCCCGGGCCGGCAGTAGCAATCAGCCCCAGCATTTT,CASSSRAGSSNQPQHF
many,TRBV20-1,NA,TRBJ2-7,14,TGCAGTGCGGGTAGGGACGGTGGAACCTACGAGCAGTACTTC,CSAGRDGGTYEQYF
few,TRBV28,TRBD1,TRBJ1-2,13,TGTGCCAGCAGTCCGACAGGGGAGGATGGCTACACCTTC,CASSPTGEDGYTF
NA,TRBV11-2,NA,TRBJ2-7,15,TGTGCCAGCAGCTTAGGGGCAGGGGCCCCCTACGAGCAGTACTTC,CASSLGAGAPYEQYF
many,TRBV5-6,TRBD1,TRBJ1-1,15,TGTGCCAGCAGCCGGGACAGGGTTTGGGACACTGAAGCTTTCTTT,CASSRDRVWDTEAFF
many,TRBV10-3,TRBD1,TRBJ2-7,15,TGTGCCATCAGTGATCCCGGGACAGTCTCCTACGAGCAGTACTTC,CAISDPGTVSYEQYF
few,TRBV4-1,NA,TRBJ1-2,14,TGCGCCAGCAGCCAAGATCGGACCTCTTTTGGCTACACCTTC,CASSQDRTSFGYTF
NA,TRBV28,NA,TRBJ2-3,13,TGTGCCAGCAGTACAGTCAGCACAGATACGCAGTATTTT,CASSTVSTDTQYF
NA,TRBV20-1,TRBD1,TRBJ1-1,15,TGCAGTGCGGAACCGGGACAGGGGTACGGGGCTGAAGCTTTCTTT,CSAEPGQGYGAEAFF
many,TRBV27,NA,TRBJ2-7,17,TGTGCCAGCAGTCGAACCTCGACCGGGGGTCTCGGGTACGAGCAGTACTTC,CASSRTSTGGLGYEQYF
many,TRBV10-3,NA,TRBJ1-1,13,TGTGCCATCGGTCGGGCGGCAAACACTGAAGCTTTCTTT,CAIGRAANTEAFF
NA,TRBV5-5,NA,TRBJ1-4,15,TGTGCCAGCAGCCTATACACACGGGGAGGGGAAAAACTGTTTTTT,CASSLYTRGGEKLFF
NA,TRBV28,TRBD1,TRBJ2-1,16,TGTGCCAGCAGTTTCCCCCGGGACAGCTACTACAATGAGCAGTTCTTC,CASSFPRDSYYNEQFF
NA,TRBV11-2,NA,TRBJ2-5,11,TGTGCCAGCAGCTTTAAGGAGACCCAGTACTTC,CASSFKETQYF
many,TRBV18,TRBD1,TRBJ1-1,17,TGTGCCAGCTCACAACTCGGACAGGGGCCGTCGAACACTGAAGCTTTCTTT,CASSQLGQGPSNTEAFF
few,TRBV24-1,TRBD2,TRBJ2-3,19,TGTGCCACCAGTGATCTCGGGACTAGCGGAAAAGAACCCACAGATACGCAGTATTTT,CATSDLGTSGKEPTDTQYF
many,TRBV21-1,NA,TRBJ2-7,16,TGTGCCAGCAGCATACCCGGGACAGGGGACTACTACGAGCAGTACTTC,CASSIPGTGDYYEQYF
NA,TRBV29-1,NA,TRBJ2-5,14,TGCAGCGTTGTTACAGGGCCAGTTCAAGAGACCCAGTACTTC,CSVVTGPVQETQYF
many,TRBV12-3/TRBV12-4,NA,TRBJ2-7,14,TGTGCCAGCAGTCAGGACGGACTGCCTAGGGAGCAGTACTTC,CASSQDGLPREQYF
many,TRBV5-1,TRBD1,TRBJ2-7,16,TGCGCCAGCAGCTACGGACAGGGCCGTCTTAGTTACGAGCAGTACTTC,CASSYGQGRLSYEQYF
NA,TRBV7-9,NA,TRBJ1-1,19,TGTGCCAGCAGCTTAGTGCGGACCTACAAGGGGAGCCCCGGCACTGAAGCTTTCTTT,CASSLVRTYKGSPGTEAFF
medium-sized,TRBV6-6,TRBD1,TRBJ1-1,14,TGTGCCAGCAGTTTTCAGGGGGGGAACACTGAAGCTTTCTTT,CASSFQGGNTEAFF
many,TRBV7-8,NA,TRBJ2-4,12,TGTGCCAGCAGCTTAGCGGATCGCATTCAGTACTTC,CASSLADRIQYF
many,TRBV19,NA,TRBJ2-7,16,TGTGCCAGTAGTATCGGTGGGGTCGGTAGCGGTTACGAGCAGTACTTC,CASSIGGVGSGYEQYF
NA,TRBV28,NA,TRBJ1-2,15,TGTGCCAGCAGTTCCCCGGGACACCCTAACTATGGCTACACCTTC,CASSSPGHPNYGYTF
many,TRBV6-5,NA,TRBJ1-1,11,TGTGCCAGCTTCGGTTACACTGAAGCTTTCTTT,CASFGYTEAFF
few,TRBV20-1,TRBD2,TRBJ2-7,12,TGCAGTGCGCAGGGACTACACTACGAGCAGTACTTC,CSAQGLHYEQYF